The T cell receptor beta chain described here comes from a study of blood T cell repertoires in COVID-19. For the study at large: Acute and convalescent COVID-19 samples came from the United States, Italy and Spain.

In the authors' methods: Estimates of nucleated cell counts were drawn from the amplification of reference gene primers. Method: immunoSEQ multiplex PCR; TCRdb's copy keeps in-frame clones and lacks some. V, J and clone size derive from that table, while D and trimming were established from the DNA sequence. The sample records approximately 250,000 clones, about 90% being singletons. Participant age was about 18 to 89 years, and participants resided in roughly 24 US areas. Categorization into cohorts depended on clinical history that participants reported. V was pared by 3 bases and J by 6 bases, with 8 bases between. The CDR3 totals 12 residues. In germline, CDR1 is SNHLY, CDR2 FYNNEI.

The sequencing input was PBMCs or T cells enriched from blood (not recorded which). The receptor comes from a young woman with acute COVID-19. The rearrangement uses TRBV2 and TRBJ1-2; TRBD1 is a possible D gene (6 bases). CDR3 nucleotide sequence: TGTGCCAGCAGTGATTCAGGGGATGGCTACACCTTC. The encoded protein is CASSDSGDGYTF.